One and the same sample provided the 8 T cell receptor beta chains below, sequenced in a study of cytomegalovirus exposure and HLA in healthy donors (dated by TCRdb to about 2017). The receptor library was made with the immunoSEQ multiplex PCR assay. The multiplex PCR relied on a mix of 60 forward primers for TCR Vbeta segments and 13 reverse primers for TCR Jbeta segments. The immuneACCESS repertoire file appears here via TCRdb, limited to in-frame rearrangements. These files lack a portion of the clones; in checked studies, under half of the deficit traces to unresolved V genes, and the cause of the others is not known. This sample gives about 160,000 clones in total; roughly three quarters of them show up just once. The ten largest clones capture about 1.3% of the sample. The specimen sequenced was PBMCs. Receptor source: a man aged 60 to 75 in good health and CMV-seronegative.

V is TRBV5-1 and J is TRBJ1-6; 12 positions match TRBD1. Germline lookup yields CDR1 SGHRS and CDR2 YFSETQ. V shed 4 bases and J 7 bases; nucleotides not matched to a gene: 9. The CDR3 extends over 17 amino acids. CDR3 coding DNA: TGCGCCAGCAGCCACCGGGACAGGGGGCGCGAGAATTCACCCCTCCACTTT. The encoded protein is CASSHRDRGRENSPLHF.

The genes are TRBV5-4 and TRBJ1-1; 9 bases are shared with TRBD1. This CDR3 has 14 residues. J was trimmed by 1 base and V by 4 bases; bases with no gene match: 2. Germline CDR1 SGHNT, CDR2 YYREEE (reference sequence). CDR3 protein: CASSVDRGNTEAFF. The CDR3 DNA reads as TGTGCCAGCAGCGTGGACAGGGGGAACACTGAAGCTTTCTTT.

V and J are TRBV19 and TRBJ1-2; no clear D gene. Germline-derived CDR1 and CDR2 are LNHDA and SQIVND (reference sequence). The CDR3 runs 15 residues. The germline V and J ends were trimmed by 0 bases and 4 bases, with 12 bases remaining between them. The CDR3 here is CASSIDLTPGYGYTF. The CDR3 region has the DNA TGTGCCAGTAGTATAGATCTGACTCCGGGCTATGGCTACACCTTC.

The chain is built from TRBV4-3 and TRBJ1-1; TRBD1 matches 7 bases. The CDR3 length is 14 residues. Germline CDR1 is LGHNA and CDR2 is YSLEER. The J segment lost 4 bases and the V segment lost 1 base, leaving 3 bases of the junction unmatched. In DNA, the CDR3 is TGCGCCAGCAGCCAAGTAGGGGGCGGCACTGAAGCTTTCTTT. Its translation is CASSQVGGGTEAFF.

This clone was found a few times. This sequence joins TRBV7-9 and TRBJ1-1; possibly TRBD1 for D (5 bases). Trimming removed 7 bases from V and 2 bases from J, with 20 bases in between. This CDR3 spans 16 amino acids. CDR1 is SEHNR, CDR2 FQNEAQ, per germline (reference sequence). The CDR3 protein is CASTPLWSGPNTEAFF. The CDR3 DNA is TGTGCCAGCACACCTTTGTGGTCAGGGCCTAACACTGAAGCTTTCTTT.

The rearrangement uses TRBV5-8 and TRBJ2-5, with TRBD1 identical over 7 bases. V lost 3 bases to trimming and J lost 5 bases; unmatched junction nucleotides: 10. Per germline, CDR1 SGHTS and CDR2 YDEGEE. The length of the CDR3 is 15 residues. The CDR3 DNA follows: TGTGCCAGCAGCTCGGACAGGTTCGTGACGGAGACCCAGTACTTC. Translated, it gives CASSSDRFVTETQYF.

The chain is built from TRBV5-4 and TRBJ2-3; 8 bases align to TRBD2. V trimming: 4 bases; J trimming: 10 bases; junction bases outside the gene matches: 8. Looked up from germline, CDR1 is SGHNT and CDR2 is YYREEE (reference sequence). CDR3 length equals 13 residues. Written as DNA, the CDR3 is TGTGCCAGCAGCGCCGACGGGGGGGGCGCGCAGTATTTT. Its translation is CASSADGGGAQYF.

Only one count was recorded for this clone. The chain has TRBV7-2 and TRBJ1-1; possible D gene TRBD1, 6 bases. Germline CDR1 and CDR2: SGHTA and FQGNSA. This CDR3 comprises 13 residues. Deletions cut 0 bases from V and 7 bases from J, with 9 bases between. The CDR3 loop reads CASSLAQGIEAFF. CDR3 nucleotide sequence: TGTGCCAGCAGCTTAGCGCAGGGGATTGAAGCTTTCTTT. The variable domain in full, completed from reference TRBV7-2 and TRBJ1-1, reads GAGVSQSPSNKVTEKGKDVELRCDPISGHTALYWYRQSLGQGLEFLIYFQGNSAPDKSGLPSDRFSAERTGGSVSTLTIQRTQQEDSAVYLCASSLAQGIEAFFGQGTRLTVV.